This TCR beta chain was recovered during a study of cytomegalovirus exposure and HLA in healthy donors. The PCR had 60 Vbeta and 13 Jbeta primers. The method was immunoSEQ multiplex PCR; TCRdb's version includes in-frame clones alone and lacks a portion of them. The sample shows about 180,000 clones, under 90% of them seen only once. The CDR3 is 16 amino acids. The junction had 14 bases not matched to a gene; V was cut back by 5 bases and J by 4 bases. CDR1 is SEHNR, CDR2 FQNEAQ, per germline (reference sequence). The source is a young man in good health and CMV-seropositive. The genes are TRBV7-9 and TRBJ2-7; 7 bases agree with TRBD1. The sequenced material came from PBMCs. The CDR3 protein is CASSTGTETDLYEQYF. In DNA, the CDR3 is TGTGCCAGCAGCACAGGGACAGAGACTGACTTATACGAGCAGTACTTC.